This is a list of T cell receptor beta chains from one sample in a study of monozygotic twins with inflammatory bowel disease. TCRdb re-called the 5' RACE reads and catalogs CDR3 proteins one per entry, DNA excluded. With over 130,000 distinct CDR3 sequences in the sample, the ten largest clones hold 2.4%. The source material was blood. Source of these receptors: a human donor with ulcerative colitis or Crohn's disease, or a healthy co-twin of an affected twin (not recorded which). Each CDR3 is given with its conserved first and last residue.

J: TRBJ2-3; V: TRBV29-1; length: 15; CDR3: CSVKGMSGGSDTQYF
J: TRBJ1-1; V: TRBV19; length: 15; CDR3: CASSDPGGPNTEAFF
J: TRBJ2-7; V: TRBV18; length: 16; CDR3: CASSQSIRTDTYEQYF
J: TRBJ1-2; V: TRBV14; length: 13; CDR3: CASSRTVDYGYTF
J: TRBJ2-7; V: TRBV28; length: 12; CDR3: CASSSVVGEPYF
J: TRBJ2-7; V: TRBV7-9; length: 16; CDR3: CASSSAKQAWAYEQYF
J: TRBJ1-1; V: TRBV6-5; length: 16; CDR3: CASSYGPGTGNTEAFF
J: TRBJ1-6; V: TRBV20-1; length: 15; CDR3: CSAFTTQGALTPLHF
J: TRBJ1-6; V: TRBV20-1; length: 15; CDR3: CSARGGGWDNSPLHF
J: TRBJ2-7; V: TRBV27; length: 14; CDR3: CASRRGGGFYEQYF
J: TRBJ2-1; V: TRBV5-1; length: 15; CDR3: CASQPGTGTYNEQFF